This T cell receptor beta chain was profiled in a study of cytomegalovirus exposure and HLA in healthy donors. Study-level results: Likely technical artifact: a cluster of highly shared sequence variants. Immune exposure data for these donors was limited to CMV serostatus.

Germline trimming cut 4 bases from V and 3 bases from J; bases unmatched to any gene: 3. The germline CDR1 and CDR2 sequences are MGHDK and SYGVNS. There are 15 residues in the CDR3. About this clone: Its antigen is unknown.

PCR was performed using 60 Vbeta and 13 Jbeta primers. Assay: immunoSEQ multiplex PCR; the TCRdb copy retains only in-frame clones and omits some. The sample shows about 180,000 clones, roughly four fifths of them seen only once. What was sequenced was PBMCs. The rearrangement links TRBV25-1 to TRBJ2-1, with 10 bases fitting TRBD2. The clonotype was recovered from a woman aged 50 to 60 in good health and CMV-seronegative. Written as DNA, the CDR3 is TGTGCCAGCAGTGGTAGCGGGGGGATCTACAATGAGCAGTTCTTC. As protein: CASSGSGGIYNEQFF.